These 13 T cell receptor beta chains came from one sample sequenced in a study of shared clonotypes between healthy human individuals (dated by TCRdb to 2020 to 2021). The library was produced with the immunoSEQ multiplex PCR assay. TCRdb holds this immuneACCESS table with in-frame rearrangements only. Some clones are missing; in checked studies, unresolved V genes explain under half, and the rest has no known cause. The sample has more than 500,000 clones on record, 95% to 96% of them singletons. About 0.059% of the sample lies in the top ten. The material sequenced was naive CD4+ T cells sorted from blood. Per the publication, the cell subset or site label means: CD45RA+ positively selected. These receptors originate from a woman in her twenties or thirties in good health.

The chain recombines TRBV2 with TRBJ2-1; no clear D. This CDR3 is built from 12 residues. In germline, CDR1 is SNHLY, CDR2 FYNNEI. V was clipped by 6 bases and J by 8 bases, with 11 bases between them. The CDR3 bases are TGTGCCAGCAGACTGAACGGCGATGAGCAGTTCTTC. Translation: CASRLNGDEQFF. The variable domain in full, completed from reference TRBV2 and TRBJ2-1, reads EPEVTQTPSHQVTQMGQEVILRCVPISNHLYFYWYRQILGQKVEFLVSFYNNEISEKSEIFDDQFSVERPDGSNFTLKIRSTKLEDSAMYFCASRLNGDEQFFGPGTRLTVL.

CDR3 protein: CASIWGTVEAFF. The CDR3 nucleotides read TGTGCCAGCATCTGGGGCACGGTTGAAGCTTTCTTT. The chain has TRBV6-1 and TRBJ1-1; D may be TRBD1 (5 bases). V gave up 7 bases and J gave up 7 bases, with 13 bases separating them. The CDR3 has 12 residues. Germline V gene data show CDR1 as MNHNS and CDR2 as SASEGT.

The rearrangement joins TRBV28 to TRBJ2-7; D not resolved. Germline values: CDR1 MDHEN, CDR2 SYDVKM. This CDR3 is built from 13 residues. V lost 3 bases to trimming and J lost 7 bases, with 13 bases between them. CDR3 protein: CASSFGRPPEQYF. The CDR3 coding sequence is TGTGCCAGCAGTTTCGGGCGGCCGCCAGAGCAGTACTTC.

The V gene is TRBV11-2, the J gene TRBJ1-6; the D is unclear. This CDR3 region has 15 residues. Germline values: CDR1 SGHAT, CDR2 FQNNGV. V shed 3 bases and J shed 7 bases, with 13 bases lying between them. DNA for the CDR3: TGTGCCAGCAGCTTGAGCCTTGGAAAGAATTCACCCCTCCACTTT. It yields the protein CASSLSLGKNSPLHF. Full variable domain (remainder filled in from reference TRBV11-2 and TRBJ1-6): EAGVAQSPRYKIIEKRQSVAFWCNPISGHATLYWYQQILGQGPKLLIQFQNNGVVDDSQLPKDRFSAERLKGVDSTLKIQPAKLEDSAVYLCASSLSLGKNSPLHFGNGTRLTVT.

This sequence joins TRBV6-6 and TRBJ2-7; 8 bases match TRBD1. Germline CDR1 MNHNY, CDR2 SVGAGI (reference sequence). The CDR3 length is 14 residues. The V segment lost 6 bases and the J segment 7 bases; nucleotides outside the gene matches: 11. CDR3 amino acids: CASSPTGVVGEQYF. The CDR3 region has the DNA TGTGCCAGCAGCCCGACAGGGGTGGTAGGGGAGCAGTACTTC.

V is TRBV27 and J is TRBJ2-7; either TRBD1 or TRBD2 may fit D (5 bases each). Trimming left V 1 base short and J 0 bases short, with 10 bases between. The germline V gene has CDR1 MNHEY and CDR2 SMNVEV (reference sequence). This CDR3 is 15 amino acids long. CDR3 DNA: TGTGCCAGCAGTTTATTGAGAGGGACCTCCTACGAGCAGTACTTC. Residues: CASSLLRGTSYEQYF.

The chain joins TRBV30 to TRBJ2-7; weak D call: TRBD1 (6 bases). This CDR3 has 14 amino acids. CDR1 is GTSNPN and CDR2 is SVGIG in the germline V gene (reference sequence). Trimming left V 0 bases short and J 2 bases short, with 11 bases between. The CDR3 DNA sequence: TGTGCCTGGAGTGTACTTGGGACACCCTACGAGCAGTACTTC. It translates to CAWSVLGTPYEQYF.

As to this clone: Relative to the germline gene, one junction end is altered; a read error may explain this. The chain joins TRBV6-1 to TRBJ1-3; 7 positions agree with TRBD1. Germline values: CDR1 MNHNS, CDR2 SASEGT. CDR3 length: 17 amino acids. The CDR3, as DNA: TGTGCCAGCAGAGAAGGGACAGCTACAAGCTCTGGAAACACCATATATTTT. Amino acids: CASREGTATSSGNTIYF.

The chain is built from TRBV30 and TRBJ2-5, with D perhaps TRBD1 or TRBD2 (6 bases each). The germline V gene has CDR1 GTSNPN and CDR2 SVGIG (reference sequence). The CDR3 runs 13 residues. V was trimmed by 3 bases and J by 5 bases, leaving 13 bases between them. This CDR3 is CAWSGGGRETQYF. The CDR3, as DNA: TGTGCCTGGAGCGGAGGGGGTAGGGAGACCCAGTACTTC.

The chain links TRBV29-1 to TRBJ1-1; D is unclear. CDR1 and CDR2 (germline): SQVTM, ANQGSEA. The CDR3 is 13 amino acids. V lost 4 bases and J 0 bases, leaving 9 bases between the germline ends. The CDR3 bases are TGCAGCGTTGTCCGTCTTATGAACACTGAAGCTTTCTTT. This gives the protein CSVVRLMNTEAFF.

The V gene is TRBV11-2, the J gene TRBJ1-1; D is undetermined. There are 14 residues in the CDR3. CDR1 is SGHAT and CDR2 is FQNNGV in the germline V gene. Between the trimmed V and J ends, which lost 1 base and 5 bases, there was a span of 11 bases. The CDR3 protein is CASSLAGRWTEAFF. In DNA, the CDR3 is TGTGCCAGCAGCTTAGCGGGAAGGTGGACTGAAGCTTTCTTT. Full variable domain (remainder filled in from reference TRBV11-2 and TRBJ1-1): EAGVAQSPRYKIIEKRQSVAFWCNPISGHATLYWYQQILGQGPKLLIQFQNNGVVDDSQLPKDRFSAERLKGVDSTLKIQPAKLEDSAVYLCASSLAGRWTEAFFGQGTRLTVV.

The V and J genes are TRBV7-2 and TRBJ2-7; TRBD2 is a possible D gene (6 bases). The V gene lost 1 base and the J gene lost 3 bases, with 10 bases spanning the gap. Per the germline V gene, CDR1 is SGHTA and CDR2 is FQGNSA. CDR3 length: 14 amino acids. The CDR3 protein is CASSLVWGDYEQYF. The CDR3 nucleotides are TGTGCCAGCAGCTTAGTTTGGGGGGACTACGAGCAGTACTTC.

The rearrangement links TRBV4-1 to TRBJ2-5; D perhaps matches TRBD1 (5 bases). The better agreement between TRBJ2-7 and the DNA end casts doubt on the J call. CDR1 and CDR2 (germline): MGHRA, YSYEKL. The length of the CDR3 is 17 residues. CDR3 DNA: TGCGCCAGCAGCCAAGGCCCTTCAGGGTTGAGCTCCTACGAGCAGTACTTC. Amino acids: CASSQGPSGLSSYEQYF.